This TCR beta chain comes out of a study of T-cell reconstitution after alpha-beta-depleted transplantation in children. Overall study results and limits: Several hundred rapidly expanded clones from non-depleted graft cells reportedly supplied alpha-beta T cells about two months post-transplant. There were some patients whose high TCRbeta diversity at day 60 came from surviving recipient T cells and thymic progenitors. A year had passed since transplant, and T-cell counts and diversity by then came mostly from newly produced T cells.

This CDR3 has 13 residues. Trimming at V came to 6 bases and at J to 7 bases, leaving 6 bases not matched to a gene. Unique molecular identifiers were used to barcode this TCRbeta library. One entry per CDR3 protein results from TCRdb running MiXCR on the PCR reads. The data contain around 190,000 distinct CDR3 sequences, 6.6% of them singletons. As to this clonotype: Its antigen remains unidentified. A much bigger clone sits one base away, suggesting this may be a read error.

This sequence joins TRBV12-3 or TRBV12-4 and TRBJ1-5; 7 bases are a match to TRBD1. This sample comprised PBMCs, obtained before TCRalphabeta/CD19-depleted stem cell transplant. The sequence derives from a boy aged 2 to 10 with acute lymphoblastic leukemia, due to receive a stem cell transplant. The CDR3: CASSWTGKQPQHF. DNA of the CDR3: TGTGCCAGCAGCTGGACAGGTAAACAGCCCCAGCATTTT.